Listed below are T cell receptor beta chains from one sample, sequenced in a study of regulatory T cells in long-lasting Graves disease. MiXCR was run by TCRdb on the multiplex PCR reads, yielding one entry per CDR3 protein. The data contain about 530,000 distinct CDR3 sequences, roughly 16% of them singletons. The sample was also reused in another study, on T cells in Graves' hyperthyroidism and ophthalmopathy.

The material was peripheral blood mononuclear cells (PBMCs), obtained at new diagnosis, from a patient treated with antithyroid drugs. These receptors all come from a woman between 40 and 65 years old with Graves disease. The CDR3 runs from the conserved cysteine through the conserved F or W. The order of the fields is CDR3 protein, CDR3 DNA, clone size, D gene, J gene, V gene. The D gene is left open where the match is weak. Clone sizes are given selectively: once, few, many, or a class where the clone is expanded.

cdr3_aa: CASSETGQGREKLFF
cdr3_nt: TGTGCCAGCAGTGAGACGGGACAGGGAAGGGAAAAACTGTTTTTT
clone_size: many
d_call: TRBD1
j_call: TRBJ1-4
v_call: TRBV2

cdr3_aa: CASSLSGATRSTGELFF
cdr3_nt: TGTGCCAGCAGTTTATCGGGGGCAACGCGAAGCACCGGGGAGCTGTTTTTT
clone_size: NA
d_call: NA
j_call: TRBJ2-2
v_call: TRBV27

cdr3_aa: CASSRTGGLAGAEQYF
cdr3_nt: TGTGCCAGCAGCCGCACTGGTGGGCTAGCGGGAGCCGAGCAGTACTTC
clone_size: many
d_call: TRBD2
j_call: TRBJ2-7
v_call: TRBV7-3

cdr3_aa: CASSPLGQGLSYEQYF
cdr3_nt: TGTGCCAGCAGCCCCCTGGGACAGGGCCTCTCCTACGAGCAGTACTTC
clone_size: few
d_call: TRBD1
j_call: TRBJ2-7
v_call: TRBV7-9

cdr3_aa: CASSLDRFPYNEQFF
cdr3_nt: TGTGCCAGCAGTTTAGACAGGTTCCCCTACAATGAGCAGTTCTTC
clone_size: NA
d_call: NA
j_call: TRBJ2-1
v_call: TRBV27

cdr3_aa: CASSEAVRERQYF
cdr3_nt: TGTGCCAGCAGTGAAGCGGTGCGGGAGAGGCAGTATTTT
clone_size: NA
d_call: TRBD2
j_call: TRBJ2-3
v_call: TRBV2

cdr3_aa: CASSEDRRYGYTF
cdr3_nt: TGTGCCAGCAGTGAAGACAGACGCTATGGCTACACCTTC
clone_size: few
d_call: NA
j_call: TRBJ1-2
v_call: TRBV6-1

cdr3_aa: CASSSRLAGSETQYF
cdr3_nt: TGTGCCAGCAGCTCCAGACTAGCGGGGTCTGAGACCCAGTACTTC
clone_size: many
d_call: TRBD2
j_call: TRBJ2-5
v_call: TRBV7-2

cdr3_aa: CSADLGGGTEAFF
cdr3_nt: TGCAGCGCCGACCTTGGCGGGGGCACTGAAGCTTTCTTT
clone_size: many
d_call: NA
j_call: TRBJ1-1
v_call: TRBV29-1

cdr3_aa: CATRRQGVDTEAFF
cdr3_nt: TGTGCCACCAGGCGGCAGGGGGTAGACACTGAAGCTTTCTTT
clone_size: many
d_call: TRBD1
j_call: TRBJ1-1
v_call: TRBV7-9

cdr3_aa: CAWSARGGNTEAFF
cdr3_nt: TGTGCCTGGAGCGCCAGGGGAGGTAACACTGAAGCTTTCTTT
clone_size: many
d_call: NA
j_call: TRBJ1-1
v_call: TRBV30

cdr3_aa: CSAWVLGSGNEQFF
cdr3_nt: TGCAGTGCTTGGGTACTAGGCTCGGGCAATGAGCAGTTCTTC
clone_size: many
d_call: NA
j_call: TRBJ2-1
v_call: TRBV20-1

cdr3_aa: CASSIGGRVSNQPQHF
cdr3_nt: TGTGCCAGTAGTATTGGTGGCAGGGTGAGCAATCAGCCCCAGCATTTT
clone_size: NA
d_call: NA
j_call: TRBJ1-5
v_call: TRBV19

cdr3_aa: CASTFTGAANTEAFF
cdr3_nt: TGTGCCAGTACCTTTACAGGGGCCGCAAACACTGAAGCTTTCTTT
clone_size: NA
d_call: TRBD1
j_call: TRBJ1-1
v_call: TRBV19

cdr3_aa: CASRRTNTEAFF
cdr3_nt: TGCGCCAGTAGGCGGACGAACACTGAAGCTTTCTTT
clone_size: many
d_call: NA
j_call: TRBJ1-1
v_call: TRBV10-1

cdr3_aa: CASSLVPGGDYGYTF
cdr3_nt: TGCGCCAGCAGCTTGGTTCCAGGGGGCGACTATGGCTACACCTTC
clone_size: many
d_call: TRBD1
j_call: TRBJ1-2
v_call: TRBV5-1

cdr3_aa: CASSALIVRYF
cdr3_nt: TGTGCCAGCAGTGCTCTTATAGTTCGGTACTTC
clone_size: many
d_call: NA
j_call: TRBJ2-5
v_call: TRBV2